This T cell receptor (beta chain) was recovered during a study of shared clonotypes between healthy human individuals. General study findings and limits: Genetic and exposure-history diversity was limited by the small donor number. Naive subsets tended to show greater estimated richness than memory subsets. It was the non-shared clonotypes that had lower generation probabilities than clonotypes shared by all four donors.

Some clones are missing from TCRdb's copy, which holds only in-frame ones; the method was immunoSEQ multiplex PCR. The data show some 800,000 clones, around 93% seen once. A word on this clone: The antigen is not known.

Terminally differentiated effector memory CD45RA+ cells were excluded by CCR7 positive selection of CD45RO-negative cells. Donation came from healthy HIV-negative adults that had no recent acute infections or vaccinations. Specimen: naive CD8+ T cells sorted from blood. This receptor was obtained from a man aged 30 to 39 in good health.

This CDR3 is CSVRTVTGELFF. In DNA form, the CDR3 reads TGCAGCGTAAGGACAGTCACCGGGGAGCTGTTTTTT. This chain connects TRBV29-1 to TRBJ2-2, with a tentative D call TRBD1 (6 bases). The CDR3 runs 12 residues. Germline CDR1 reads SQVTM; CDR2 reads ANQGSEA. Trimming took off 6 bases at V and 4 bases at J, with 9 bases between the two ends.